This TCR beta chain was identified during a study of T cell repertoires in aging, cancer and after chemotherapy (dated by TCRdb to between 2019 and 2020). Concerning the study at large: Donors spanned six age groups from 30 or younger to 70 or older, with at least three individuals per group. In the solid tumor group, paired pre- and post-chemotherapy samples were obtained from brain tumor (glioblastoma) patients receiving temozolomide-based therapy. In total, the full dataset held millions of TCR reads. To look at immunoaging and at how T cells reconstitute after chemotherapy, the study profiled TCR beta repertoires in peripheral blood from both healthy donors and cancer patients. Alongside fewer than 100 healthy donors serving as a reference group, the cohort included some 210 cancer patients, of whom more than 85 had hematological cancers and some 130 had solid cancers.

Rearranged TRB sequences spanning V, D and J segments were amplified in a multiplex touch-down PCR with a mixed TRB-A/B primer pool. Two consecutive PCR reactions with Phusion HS II polymerase added Illumina adapters and sample indices to the amplicons. Amplicons were gel-purified with the NucleoSpin Gel and PCR Clean-up kit, then checked with Qubit and an Agilent 2100 Bioanalyzer. Libraries were sequenced on an Illumina MiSeq using 600-cycle, single-indexed, paired-end runs. From the authors' description of their analysis: MiXCR versions 2.12 and 3.0.5 were used to process TRB sequences. Each unique CDR3 nucleotide sequence was treated as one clone, and only productive sequences with two or more reads were kept. Shannon diversity, evenness, clonality (one minus evenness), and alpha-parameterized diversity profiles from alpha 0 to 5 were included as repertoire metrics. The IGoR algorithm was used to calculate generation probabilities of clones in the paired pre- and post-chemotherapy samples. Starting from the raw public reads, TCRdb applied fastp trimming at Q25, assembled clones with MiXCR and retained in-frame beta chains. Every distinct CDR3 protein forms one entry, paired with its most common genes and DNA. The V and J calls and clone size are TCRdb's, not the authors'. The sample data list around 3,000 distinct CDR3 sequences, and over 20% of these were observed just once. The top ten clones comprise less than 3.5% of the sample.

Reading the germline V gene gives CDR1 SGHRS and CDR2 YFSETQ. Cut back by 0 bases and 4 bases, the V and J ends lie 10 bases apart. The CDR3 runs 14 residues from the cysteine to the phenylalanine. The kept DNA is CDR3 alone, 42 bases in frame from the first base. Findings and caveats that apply to the study as a whole: The authors noted that the repertoire data do not allow conclusions about immunological memory after chemotherapy. Significantly lower blood TCR diversity and higher clonality were observed in untreated patients with hematological or solid cancers than in age-matched healthy donors. An increase in median generation probability over the chemotherapy interval was observed in both cancer cohorts, suggesting that the repertoire was reconstituted through rebound thymic output. In healthy donors, the drop in TCR diversity with age came mainly from a loss of richness, whereas in cancer patients a loss of evenness also played a part.

Based on its abundance in the sample, this clonotype is medium-sized (0.01 to 0.1%). What antigen it recognizes has not been identified. Per-base quality was not reported, and no clone a single base away is much larger than it. TCR beta rearrangements were amplified from genomic DNA isolated from peripheral blood, not from sorted cells or RNA. The clonotype comes from a human donor with a solid tumor. The rearranged chain carries TRBV5-1 and TRBJ1-2, with no reliable assignment of the D segment. Specimen: blood. The DNA reads as follows: TGCGCCAGCAGCTTGGAGCCAGCACCCTATGGCTACACCTTC. Its protein reads: CASSLEPAPYGYTF.